This T cell receptor beta chain was found in a study of T cells after somatic rescue of genetic block. The germline gives CDR1 PRHDT, CDR2 FYEKMQ (reference sequence). V shed 4 bases and J shed 4 bases, with 16 bases lying between them. There are 16 residues in the CDR3. Clones were sequenced by immunoSEQ multiplex PCR, and TCRdb holds only the in-frame ones, with some missing. The sample gives around 67,000 clones, roughly 88% of which show up once; around 2.8% is in the top ten. Input material: peripheral blood mononuclear cells (PBMCs). This TCR was recovered from a man under 40. The gene calls are TRBV13 and TRBJ2-2, with a tentative D call TRBD1 (6 bases). The CDR3 DNA sequence: TGTGCCAGCAGCTGGGCAGGGGCTCGGGGCACCGGGGAGCTGTTTTTT. This encodes CASSWAGARGTGELFF.